The T cell receptor (beta chain) described here comes from a study of shared clonotypes between healthy human individuals. About the research overall: Per donor, CD8 memory used one plate, CD8 naive used two, CD4 memory used three and CD4 naive used three.

The trim removed 4 bases at V and 6 bases at J, leaving 4 bases unmatched. This CDR3 spans 14 amino acids. Germline CDR1 SEHNR, CDR2 FQNEAQ (reference sequence). Clones were sequenced by immunoSEQ multiplex PCR, and TCRdb holds only the in-frame ones, with some missing. This sample has around 1.9 million clones; 90% to 95% occur once, and the top ten carry more than 1.5%. CD45RO-negative CD8 cells positively selected for CCR7 made up the naive population, which excluded terminally differentiated effector memory CD45RA+ cells. The V call is TRBV7-9, the J call TRBJ2-7, with TRBD1 matching over 12 bases. This clonotype originated in a man between 18 and 35 years old in good health. Some clones in this sample may be carry-over from other donors' samples. Sequencing used naive CD8+ T cells from PBMCs. CDR3 region: CASSSGQGASEQYF. CDR3 nucleotide sequence: TGTGCCAGCAGCTCGGGACAGGGGGCGAGCGAGCAGTACTTC.